This T cell receptor (beta chain) derives from a study of T cells in women clearing cervical HPV infection listed by TCRdb under 2018. Regarding the research as a whole: Cases were about 25 women with histologically confirmed HPV16-related CIN3 or worse, including a couple of invasive cancers. In the parent cohort, some 9,900 women aged 18 or older were enrolled in Guanacaste, Costa Rica, during 1993 to 1994 and then followed for approximately seven years. HLA typing was available for only a few women, so HLA type could not be excluded as a confounder. The controls were around 25 women whose single incident HPV16 infection cleared within 12 months with no development of precancer or cancer. Nested within Costa Rica's Guanacaste HPV Natural History Study, an exploratory proof-of-principle case-control study compared TCR repertoires across cervical HPV16 outcomes. Cases had a median age of 34 years and controls had a median age of 38, with no significant differences in baseline characteristics. Quality controls consisted of five blinded duplicates per group, for a total of some 60 samples made up of roughly 50 participants and some 10 replicates. For cases, the median interval between lesion detection and blood sampling was more than 130 days, with an interquartile range of roughly 90 to 200 days. Blood from cases was collected at the visit where the lesion was first found, while blood from controls was collected once the infection could no longer be detected. Cases and controls were matched on age within five years and on year of sample collection. Paper-wide results and their limitations: The cross-sectional design could not show whether associations preceded infection or resulted from it; effector/memory subsets and HPV-specific T cells were not isolated. TCR repertoire richness was significantly higher in CIN3+ cases than in controls across sequencing depths, while evenness did not differ. T-cell numbers per sample were unknown, so richness differences could reflect varying T-cell content rather than repertoire biology. Random forest classifiers that combined richness and V gene abundances separated cases from controls with an estimated AUC of 0.8 to 0.85. Cases had lower TRBV6-7 relative abundance than controls (0.11% versus 0.16%; Bonferroni P = 0.0008).

The germline V end is reduced by 7 bases and the J end by 2 bases; junction bases left unmatched: 7. The CDR3 numbers 13 residues from cysteine through phenylalanine. The DNA shown is the part of the CDR3 that was read: 30 bases, in frame from base 1. Via the germline V gene, CDR1 is SQVTM and CDR2 ANQGSEA. The immunoSEQ assay used multiplex PCR to amplify TCR beta CDR3 regions from an average of about 1,200 ng of genomic DNA per sample. To correct primer bias, the assay used a complete synthetic TCR repertoire to set an amplification baseline. The amplicons were sequenced on the Illumina platform. In the source study's methods: Sequences were error-corrected by clustering with frequency ratios and a modified nearest-neighbor algorithm and were then analyzed in the immunoSEQ Analyzer with IMGT gene definitions. At each rarefaction depth, TCR richness and evenness were averaged over 20 rarefaction repeats, and samples with fewer sequences than the depth were excluded. Wilcoxon rank sum tests with FDR correction were used to compare relative abundances of V, D and J genes between the groups. Blinded duplicates gave an intraclass correlation of around 96% for TCR richness and an average of roughly 76% across 66 gene segments. TCRdb retrieved this table from immuneACCESS and kept in-frame rearrangements only. Not all clones are present; in checked studies, unresolved V genes account for under half, and no reason is known for the remainder. That table furnishes V, J and clone size, whereas the DNA furnished D and trimming. The sample table records 25,000 to 35,000 clones. Of the sample, 15% to 20% is held by the ten largest clones.

Every participant had a single incident cervical HPV16 infection, and prevalent HPV16 infections were excluded. Cervical HPV DNA was detected by MY09/MY11 PCR and genotyped by dot-blot hybridization. Around 15 mL of heparinized blood were centrifuged, and the buffy coat was split into aliquots, frozen at -30 degrees C, and then kept at -80 degrees C. QIAGEN kits were used to extract genomic DNA from buffy coat specimens. Comment on this clone: The clone's antigen remains unknown. The DNA ends 3 residues before the CDR3 does, and the rest of the CDR3 is filled in from the germline J gene.

Source material: blood buffy coat. The TCR comes from a woman aged 18-69 years with a cervical HPV16 infection that either progressed to CIN3+ or cleared (not recorded which). The chain uses TRBV29-1 and TRBJ1-2, with 7 bases aligning to TRBD1. The covered CDR3 bases are TGCAGCGCTCGACAGGGAGTCAACTATGGC. Its coded protein is CSARQGVNYG. The whole CDR3 is CSARQGVNYGYTF.